This T cell receptor beta chain was obtained from a study of identical twins. Findings and limits, study-wide: Fewer insertions were carried by abundant cord blood beta clonotypes, but none was seen in memory repertoires. Invariant T cells like MAIT and iNKT could partly confound the zero-insertion analyses.

As for this clonotype: The antigen is unknown.

Per germline, CDR1 KGHDR and CDR2 SFDVKD. The CDR3 totals 19 residues. V shed 1 base and J 3 bases; nucleotides not matched to a gene: 12. Via MiXCR, TCRdb re-called the 5' RACE reads, giving one row per CDR3 protein. This sample has more than 400,000 distinct CDR3 sequences, with approximately 16% found just once. The sample was also linked to a second study, of yellow fever vaccine responses in identical twins.

The source is a woman between 18 and 29 years old in good health. The chain combines TRBV24-1 with TRBJ2-2, with 8 positions matching TRBD2. Sequences were obtained from CD4+ T cells sorted from blood. CDR3 region: CATSDLMLPGLGDTGELFF. The CDR3 DNA reads as TGTGCCACCAGTGATTTAATGTTACCGGGACTAGGGGACACCGGGGAGCTGTTTTTT.